What follows describes a single TCR beta chain. V gave up 3 bases and J gave up 0 bases; unmatched junction bases: 1. In germline, CDR1 is SGHTA, CDR2 FQGNSA. The CDR3 runs to 15 residues. Bulk tumor genomic DNA constituted the template, at 600 ng per sample. Collection of several biopsies per primary tumor, spaced far apart, took place during surgery. Newly diagnosed with untreated non-small cell lung cancer, the patients underwent curative surgery. This entry comes from a study of immune heterogeneity within non-small cell lung tumors. For the TCR beta CDR3, multiplex PCR with 32 V and 13 J primers performed the amplification. In TCRdb, the multiplex PCR reads were re-called with MiXCR into one record per CDR3 protein. The repertoire consists of thousands of distinct CDR3 sequences, with 55% occurring once and the leading ten covering around 10%.

The rearrangement links TRBV7-2 to TRBJ2-2, with 7 bases lining up with TRBD1. This clonotype was obtained from a man between 60 and 75 years old with non-small cell lung cancer. The sample comprised lung tumor tissue. The CDR3 nucleotides are TGTGCCAGCAGCTTGACAGGGACGAACACCGGGGAGCTGTTTTTT. It codes for CASSLTGTNTGELFF.